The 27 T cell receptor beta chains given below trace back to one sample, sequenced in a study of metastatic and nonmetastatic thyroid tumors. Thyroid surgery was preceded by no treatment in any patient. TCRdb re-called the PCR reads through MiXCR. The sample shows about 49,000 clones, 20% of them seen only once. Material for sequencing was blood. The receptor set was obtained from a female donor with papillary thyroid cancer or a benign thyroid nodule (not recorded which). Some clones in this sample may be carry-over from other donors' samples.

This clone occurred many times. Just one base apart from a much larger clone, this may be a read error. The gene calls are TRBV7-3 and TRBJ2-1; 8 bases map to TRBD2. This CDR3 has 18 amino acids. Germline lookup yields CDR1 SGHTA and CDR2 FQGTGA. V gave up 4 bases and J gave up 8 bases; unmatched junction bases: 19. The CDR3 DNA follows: TGTGCCAGCAGCTCAGCCGTGGACTGGGCGGGAGGTGGGGATGAGCAGTTCTTC. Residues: CASSSAVDWAGGGDEQFF.

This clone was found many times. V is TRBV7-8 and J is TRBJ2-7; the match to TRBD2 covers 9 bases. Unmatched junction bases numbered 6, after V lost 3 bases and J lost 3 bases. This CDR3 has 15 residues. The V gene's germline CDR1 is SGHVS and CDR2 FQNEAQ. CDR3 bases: TGTGCCAGCAGCTTTTGGTCTAGCGGGAACTACGAGCAGTACTTC. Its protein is CASSFWSSGNYEQYF.

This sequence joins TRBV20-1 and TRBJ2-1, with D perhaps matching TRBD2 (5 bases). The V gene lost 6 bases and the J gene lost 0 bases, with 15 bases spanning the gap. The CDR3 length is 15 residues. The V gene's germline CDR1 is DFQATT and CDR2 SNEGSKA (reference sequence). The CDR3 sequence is CSANSGSSSYNEQFF. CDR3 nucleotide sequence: TGCAGTGCAAATAGTGGGAGTAGCTCCTACAATGAGCAGTTCTTC.

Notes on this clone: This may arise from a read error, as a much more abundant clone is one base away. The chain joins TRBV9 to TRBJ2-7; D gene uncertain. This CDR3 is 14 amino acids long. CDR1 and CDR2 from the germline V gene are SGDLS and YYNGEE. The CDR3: CASGVAEWYYEQYF. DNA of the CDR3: TGTGCCAGCGGCGTAGCTGAATGGTACTACGAGCAGTACTTC. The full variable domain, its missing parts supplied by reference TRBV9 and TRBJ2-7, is DSGVTQTPKHLITATGQRVTLRCSPRSGDLSVYWYQQSLDQGLQFLIQYYNGEERAKGNILERFSAQQFPDLHSELNLSSLELGDSALYFCASGVAEWYYEQYFGPGTRLTVT.

The CDR3 DNA follows: TGCAGTGCAACCACCCACCAGGGAGCCTACGAGCAGTACTTC. This translates into CSATTHQGAYEQYF. The V call is TRBV20-1, the J call TRBJ2-7; D possibly matches TRBD1 or TRBD2 (5 bases each). In germline, CDR1 is DFQATT, CDR2 SNEGSKA (reference sequence). The CDR3 has 14 residues. V was pared by 6 bases and J by 2 bases, with 17 bases between.

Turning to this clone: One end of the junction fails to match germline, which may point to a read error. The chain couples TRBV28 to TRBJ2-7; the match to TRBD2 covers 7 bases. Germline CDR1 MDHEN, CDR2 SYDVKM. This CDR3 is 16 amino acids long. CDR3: CASSSHLAVEAYDQYF. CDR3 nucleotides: TGTGCCAGCAGTTCACATCTAGCGGTGGAGGCCTACGATCAGTACTTC.

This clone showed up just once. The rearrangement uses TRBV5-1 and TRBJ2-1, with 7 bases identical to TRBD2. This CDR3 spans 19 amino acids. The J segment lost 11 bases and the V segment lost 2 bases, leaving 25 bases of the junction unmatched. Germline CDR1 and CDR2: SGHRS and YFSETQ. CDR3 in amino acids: CASSFEGWSPGGAPLKQFF. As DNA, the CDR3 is TGCGCCAGCAGCTTCGAAGGGTGGTCACCGGGAGGAGCTCCTCTAAAGCAGTTCTTC.

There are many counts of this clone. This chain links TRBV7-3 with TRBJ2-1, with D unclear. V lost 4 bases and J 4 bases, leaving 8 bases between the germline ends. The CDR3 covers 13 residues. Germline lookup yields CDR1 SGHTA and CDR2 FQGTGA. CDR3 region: CASSSPEYNEQFF. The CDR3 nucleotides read TGTGCCAGCAGCTCCCCGGAGTACAATGAGCAGTTCTTC.

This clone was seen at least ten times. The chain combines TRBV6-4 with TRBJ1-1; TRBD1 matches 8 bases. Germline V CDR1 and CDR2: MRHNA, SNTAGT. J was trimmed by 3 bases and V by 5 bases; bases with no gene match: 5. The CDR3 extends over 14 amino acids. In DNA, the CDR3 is TGTGCCAGCAGTTTCGACAGGGGAGACACTGAAGCTTTCTTT. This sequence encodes CASSFDRGDTEAFF.

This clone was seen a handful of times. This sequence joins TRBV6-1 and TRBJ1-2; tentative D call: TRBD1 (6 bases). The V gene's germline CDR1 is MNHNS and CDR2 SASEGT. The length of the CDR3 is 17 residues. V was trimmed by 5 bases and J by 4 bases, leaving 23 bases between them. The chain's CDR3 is CASSQISGTGRIYGYTF. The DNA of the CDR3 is TGTGCCAGCAGTCAGATTTCCGGTACAGGGAGAATCTATGGCTACACCTTC.

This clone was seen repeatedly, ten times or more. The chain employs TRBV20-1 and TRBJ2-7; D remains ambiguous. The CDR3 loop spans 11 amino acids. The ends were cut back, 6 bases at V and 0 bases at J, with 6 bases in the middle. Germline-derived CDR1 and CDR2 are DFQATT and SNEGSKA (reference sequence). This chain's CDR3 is CSAKDSYEQYF. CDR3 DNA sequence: TGCAGTGCCAAAGACTCCTACGAGCAGTACTTC.

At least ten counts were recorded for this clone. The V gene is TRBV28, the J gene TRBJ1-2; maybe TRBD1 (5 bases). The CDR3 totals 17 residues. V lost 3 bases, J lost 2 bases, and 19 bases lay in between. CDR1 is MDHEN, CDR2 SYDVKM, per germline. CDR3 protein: CASSFFQRPKGNYGYTF. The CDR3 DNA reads TGTGCCAGCAGTTTTTTCCAGAGGCCCAAGGGGAACTATGGCTACACCTTC.

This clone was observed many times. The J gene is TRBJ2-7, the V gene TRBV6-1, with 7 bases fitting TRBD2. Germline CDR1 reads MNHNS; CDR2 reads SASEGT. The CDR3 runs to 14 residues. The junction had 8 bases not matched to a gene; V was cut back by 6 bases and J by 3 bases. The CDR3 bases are TGTGCCAGCAGCCCGGGACTAATCCTCTACGAGCAGTACTTC. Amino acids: CASSPGLILYEQYF.

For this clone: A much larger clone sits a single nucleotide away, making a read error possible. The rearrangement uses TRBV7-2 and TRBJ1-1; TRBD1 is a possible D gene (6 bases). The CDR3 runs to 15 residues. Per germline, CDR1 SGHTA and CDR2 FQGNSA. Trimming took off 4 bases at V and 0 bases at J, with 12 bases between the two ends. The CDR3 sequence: CASSSGQLMNTEAFF. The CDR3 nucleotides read TGTGCCAGCAGCTCTGGACAGCTCATGAACACTGAAGCTTTCTTT.

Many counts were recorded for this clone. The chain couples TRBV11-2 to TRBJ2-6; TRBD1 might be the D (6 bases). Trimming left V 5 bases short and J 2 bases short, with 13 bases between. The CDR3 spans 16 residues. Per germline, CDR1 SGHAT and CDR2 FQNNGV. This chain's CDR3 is CASSLAGAAGANVLTF. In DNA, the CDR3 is TGTGCCAGCAGCCTCGCAGGGGCCGCTGGGGCCAACGTCCTGACTTTC. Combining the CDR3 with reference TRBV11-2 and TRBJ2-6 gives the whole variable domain EAGVAQSPRYKIIEKRQSVAFWCNPISGHATLYWYQQILGQGPKLLIQFQNNGVVDDSQLPKDRFSAERLKGVDSTLKIQPAKLEDSAVYLCASSLAGAAGANVLTFGAGSRLTVL.

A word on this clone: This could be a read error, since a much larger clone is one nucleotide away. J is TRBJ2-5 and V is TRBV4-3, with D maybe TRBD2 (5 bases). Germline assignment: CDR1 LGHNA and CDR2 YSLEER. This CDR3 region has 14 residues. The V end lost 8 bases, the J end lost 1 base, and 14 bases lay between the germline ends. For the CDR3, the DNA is TGCGCCAGCCAAGGAGGCTGTCCCCAAGAGACCCAGTACTTC. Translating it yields CASQGGCPQETQYF.

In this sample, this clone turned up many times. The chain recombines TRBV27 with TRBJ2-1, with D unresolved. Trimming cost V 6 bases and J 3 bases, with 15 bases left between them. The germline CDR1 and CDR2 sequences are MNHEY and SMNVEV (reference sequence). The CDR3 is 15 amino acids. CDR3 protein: CASSTLTPYYNEQFF. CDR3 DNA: TGTGCCAGCAGCACCCTCACCCCCTACTACAATGAGCAGTTCTTC.

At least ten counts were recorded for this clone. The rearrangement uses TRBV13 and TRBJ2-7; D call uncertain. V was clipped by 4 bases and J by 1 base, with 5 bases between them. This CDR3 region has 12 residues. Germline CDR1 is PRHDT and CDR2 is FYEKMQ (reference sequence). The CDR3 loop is CASSSRSYEQYF. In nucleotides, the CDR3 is TGTGCCAGCAGCTCCCGGTCCTACGAGCAGTACTTC.

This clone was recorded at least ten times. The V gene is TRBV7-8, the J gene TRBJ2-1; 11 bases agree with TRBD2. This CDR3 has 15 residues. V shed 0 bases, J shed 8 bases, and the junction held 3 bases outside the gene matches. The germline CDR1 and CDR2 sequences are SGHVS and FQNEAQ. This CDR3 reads CASSLALAGVDEQFF. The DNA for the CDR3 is TGTGCCAGCAGCTTAGCACTAGCGGGAGTCGATGAGCAGTTCTTC.

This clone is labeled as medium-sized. As DNA, the CDR3 is TGCGCCAGCAGCGCGAGGGGTGATTCACCCCTCCACTTT. Its protein is CASSARGDSPLHF. The chain recombines TRBV4-1 with TRBJ1-6; TRBD1 is a possible D gene (5 bases). In germline, CDR1 is MGHRA, CDR2 YSYEKL. The CDR3 length is 13 residues. The V end was cut by 5 bases, the J end by 8 bases, with 10 bases between.

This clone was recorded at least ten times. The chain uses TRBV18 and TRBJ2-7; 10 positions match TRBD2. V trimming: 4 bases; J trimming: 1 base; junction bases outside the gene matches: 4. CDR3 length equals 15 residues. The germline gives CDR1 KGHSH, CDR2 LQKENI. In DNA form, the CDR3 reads TGTGCCAGCTCACTGCTAGCGGGAGTTTCCTACGAGCAGTACTTC. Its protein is CASSLLAGVSYEQYF.

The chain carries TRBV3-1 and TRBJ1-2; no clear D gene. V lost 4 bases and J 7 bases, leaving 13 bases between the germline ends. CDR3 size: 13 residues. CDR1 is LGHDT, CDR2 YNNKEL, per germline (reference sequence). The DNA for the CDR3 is TGTGCCAGCAGCCCGAGACATGGAGGTGGCTACACCTTC. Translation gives CASSPRHGGGYTF.

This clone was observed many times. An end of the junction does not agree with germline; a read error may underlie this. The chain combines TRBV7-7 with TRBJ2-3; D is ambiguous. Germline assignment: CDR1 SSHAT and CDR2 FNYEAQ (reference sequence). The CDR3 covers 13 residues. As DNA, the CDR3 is TGTGCTAGCAGCTTGGCAGAAACAGATACGCAGTATTTT. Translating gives CASSLAETDTQYF.

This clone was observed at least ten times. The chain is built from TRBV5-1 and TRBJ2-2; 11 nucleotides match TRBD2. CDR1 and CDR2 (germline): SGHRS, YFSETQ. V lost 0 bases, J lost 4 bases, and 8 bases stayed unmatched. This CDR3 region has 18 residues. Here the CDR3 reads CASSLEASGGLSTGELFF. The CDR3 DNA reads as TGCGCCAGCAGCTTGGAGGCTAGCGGGGGGCTGTCCACCGGGGAGCTGTTTTTT.

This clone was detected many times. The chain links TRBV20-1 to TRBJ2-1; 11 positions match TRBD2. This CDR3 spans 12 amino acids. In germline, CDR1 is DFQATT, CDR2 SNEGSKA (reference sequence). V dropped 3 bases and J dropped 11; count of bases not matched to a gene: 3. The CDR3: CSARTSGIKQFF. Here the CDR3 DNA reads TGCAGTGCTAGGACTAGCGGGATAAAGCAGTTCTTC.

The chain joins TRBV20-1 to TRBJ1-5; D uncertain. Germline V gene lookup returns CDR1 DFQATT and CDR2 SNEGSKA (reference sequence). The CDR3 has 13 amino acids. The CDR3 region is CNADTDSNQPQHF. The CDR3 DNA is TGCAATGCCGACACTGATAGCAATCAGCCCCAGCATTTT.

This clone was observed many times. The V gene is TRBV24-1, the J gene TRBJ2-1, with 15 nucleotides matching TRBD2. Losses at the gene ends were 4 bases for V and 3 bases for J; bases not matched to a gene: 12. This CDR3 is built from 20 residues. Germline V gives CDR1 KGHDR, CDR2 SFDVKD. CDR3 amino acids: CATSDNPRTSGRAFYNEQFF. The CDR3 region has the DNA TGTGCCACCAGTGACAACCCCCGGACTAGCGGGAGGGCCTTCTACAATGAGCAGTTCTTC.